This T cell receptor (beta chain) is from a study of blood T cell repertoires in COVID-19. Turning to the study itself: Acute and convalescent COVID-19 specimens originated in the United States, Italy and Spain. PBMCs, B-cell-depleted T cells, or T cells were the source of the cDNA or gDNA that made up the material.

Original data processing: It was from reference gene primer amplification that nucleated cell counts were estimated. TCRdb's copy holds only in-frame clones and misses some; the assay was immunoSEQ multiplex PCR. The V and J calls and clone size were taken over from that table, and D and trimming were inferred from the DNA. Of 200,000 to 300,000 clones listed, more than 85% are singletons. Seattle researchers signed up patients amid active infection and tracked them longitudinally. The CDR3 loop spans 16 amino acids. CDR1 is ENHRY and CDR2 is SYGVKD in the germline V gene. J gave up 7 bases and V 6 bases, and 11 bases lay outside the gene matches.

Sequencing was done on a sample of peripheral blood. The chain is built from TRBV10-3 and TRBJ2-1; 11 bases align to TRBD2. The sequence was collected from a woman in her sixties with COVID-19, enrolled during active disease. The CDR3 DNA reads TGTGCCATCAGGCCGGGGGTAGCGGGAGGGAGTAATGAGCAGTTCTTC. It yields the protein CAIRPGVAGGSNEQFF.